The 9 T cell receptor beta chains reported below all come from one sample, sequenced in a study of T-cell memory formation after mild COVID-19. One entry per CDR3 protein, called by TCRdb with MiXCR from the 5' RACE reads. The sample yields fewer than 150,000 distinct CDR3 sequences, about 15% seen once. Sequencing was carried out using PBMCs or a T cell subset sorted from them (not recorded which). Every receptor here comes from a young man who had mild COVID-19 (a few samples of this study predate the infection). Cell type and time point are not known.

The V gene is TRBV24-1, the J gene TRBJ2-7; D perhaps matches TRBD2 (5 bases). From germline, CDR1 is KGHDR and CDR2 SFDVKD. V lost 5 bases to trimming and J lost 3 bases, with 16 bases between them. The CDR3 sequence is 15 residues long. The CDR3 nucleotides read TGTGCCACCAGTGTTCGGCTTGCAGACTACTACGAGCAGTACTTC. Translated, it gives CATSVRLADYYEQYF.

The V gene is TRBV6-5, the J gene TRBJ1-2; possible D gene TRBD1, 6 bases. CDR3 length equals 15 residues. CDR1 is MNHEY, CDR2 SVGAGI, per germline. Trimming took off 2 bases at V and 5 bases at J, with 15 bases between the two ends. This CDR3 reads CASSYRDKGVYGYTF. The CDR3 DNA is TGTGCCAGCAGTTACAGGGACAAGGGGGTGTATGGCTACACCTTC.

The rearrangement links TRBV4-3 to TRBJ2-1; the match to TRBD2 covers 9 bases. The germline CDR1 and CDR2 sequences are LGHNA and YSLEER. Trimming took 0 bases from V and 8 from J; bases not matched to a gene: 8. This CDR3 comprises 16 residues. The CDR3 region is CASSQDLSGGPDEQFF. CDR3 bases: TGCGCCAGCAGCCAAGATCTAAGCGGGGGGCCGGATGAGCAGTTCTTC.

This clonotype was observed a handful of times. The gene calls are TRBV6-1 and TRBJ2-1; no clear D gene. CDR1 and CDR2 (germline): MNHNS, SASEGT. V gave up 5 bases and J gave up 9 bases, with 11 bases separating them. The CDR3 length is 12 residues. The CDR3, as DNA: TGTGCCAGCAGTCCCGTTCGCGCTGAGCAGTTCTTC. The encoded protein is CASSPVRAEQFF.

The CDR3 sequence is CASPSRQDTDTQYF. CDR3 coding DNA: TGTGCCAGCCCTTCAAGGCAGGACACAGATACGCAGTATTTT. The rearrangement uses TRBV7-9 and TRBJ2-3; no firm D call. Germline V gene lookup returns CDR1 SEHNR and CDR2 FQNEAQ (reference sequence). CDR3 length: 14 residues. The V end lost 8 bases, the J end lost 2 bases, and 14 bases lay between the germline ends.

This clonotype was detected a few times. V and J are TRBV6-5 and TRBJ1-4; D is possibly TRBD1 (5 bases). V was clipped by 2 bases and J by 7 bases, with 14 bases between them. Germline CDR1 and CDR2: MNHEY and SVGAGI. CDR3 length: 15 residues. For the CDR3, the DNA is TGTGCCAGCAGTTACCGACAGCGTGGAGGTGAAAAACTGTTTTTT. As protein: CASSYRQRGGEKLFF.

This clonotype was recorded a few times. The CDR3 sequence: CASSLERDSYEQYF. CDR3 nucleotide sequence: TGTGCCAGCAGCTTAGAGAGGGACTCCTACGAGCAGTACTTC. This sequence joins TRBV7-2 and TRBJ2-7; tentative D call: TRBD2 (5 bases). Germline values: CDR1 SGHTA, CDR2 FQGNSA. Deletions cut 1 base from V and 0 bases from J, with 7 bases between. The length of the CDR3 is 14 residues.

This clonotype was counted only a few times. CDR3: CASSPRGRDSPLHF. Written as DNA, the CDR3 is TGTGCCAGCAGTCCCAGGGGGCGGGATTCACCCCTCCACTTT. The chain is built from TRBV6-5 and TRBJ1-6; 8 positions match TRBD1. Germline-derived CDR1 and CDR2 are MNHEY and SVGAGI. The CDR3 is 14 residues long. V dropped 5 bases and J dropped 8; count of bases not matched to a gene: 5.

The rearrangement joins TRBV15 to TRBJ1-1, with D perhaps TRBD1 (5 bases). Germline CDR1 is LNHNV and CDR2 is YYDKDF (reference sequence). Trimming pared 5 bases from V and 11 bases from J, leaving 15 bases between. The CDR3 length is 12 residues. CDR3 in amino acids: CATSWGKDAAFF. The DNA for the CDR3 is TGTGCCACCAGCTGGGGGAAGGATGCGGCTTTCTTT. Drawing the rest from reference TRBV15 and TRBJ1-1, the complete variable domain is DAMVIQNPRYQVTQFGKPVTLSCSQTLNHNVMYWYQQKSSQAPKLLFHYYDKDFNNEADTPDNFQSRRPNTSFCFLDIRSPGLGDTAMYLCATSWGKDAAFFGQGTRLTVV.